This TCR beta chain was observed in a study of shared clonotypes between healthy human individuals. Sequencing was performed with immunoSEQ multiplex PCR; in TCRdb, only in-frame clones are kept and a portion is missing. The profile shows roughly 500,000 clones, 79% of them singletons. Trimming cost V 3 bases and J 1 base, with 10 bases left between them. Germline assignment: CDR1 SGDLS and CDR2 YYNGEE. The CDR3 is 14 residues long. This sequence joins TRBV9 and TRBJ1-2, with D perhaps TRBD1 (5 bases). This receptor was taken from a woman aged 40 to 50 in good health. Some clones in this sample may be carry-over from other donors' samples. Sequencing was performed on PBMCs. The CDR3 loop is CASSGTSHNYGYTF. DNA of the CDR3: TGTGCCAGCAGCGGGACAAGTCATAACTATGGCTACACCTTC.